The rows below give T cell receptor beta chains drawn from one sample of a study of CD8+ T cells in alopecia areata. Measured with immunoSEQ multiplex PCR; TCRdb has only the in-frame clones, and not every one. In the table there are 95,000 to 150,000 clones, 53% of which are singletons. The input for sequencing was CD4+ T cells sorted from blood, taken at week 4, from a patient treated with tofacitinib. The receptors here all came from a human donor with alopecia areata. The conserved cysteine and the conserved F or W are not part of the CDR3 here. Fields, in order: V gene, D gene, J gene, CDR3 protein. The D gene is left open where the match is weak.

TRBV19	TRBD1	TRBJ1-2	ASSILGQGSDGYT
TRBV7-3	TRBD2	TRBJ2-5	ASRPGTSAILQETQY
TRBV4-1	-	TRBJ2-3	ASSQVEGRTDTQY
TRBV7-9	TRBD1	TRBJ2-5	ASSLAGQGMETQY
TRBV7-2	-	TRBJ2-3	ASSSDRPTDTQY
TRBV7-6	-	TRBJ1-1	ASSSQEINTEAF
TRBV7-8	-	TRBJ2-2	ASSPTRADTGELF
TRBV9	TRBD1	TRBJ1-2	ASSGDRTGDYGYT
TRBV2	TRBD1	TRBJ2-7	ASSIQGAHEQY
TRBV9	-	TRBJ1-6	ASSVGGRTLH